This entry lists 24 T cell receptor beta chains sequenced from one sample in a study of T cell clonotyping in hematopoietic cell transplantation. The protocol was immunoSEQ multiplex PCR, while the TCRdb copy is restricted to in-frame clones and leaves out a portion. Found here are roughly 6,000 clones, 87% of them singletons; the top ten hold 5% to 6%. The sample was peripheral blood mononuclear cells, taken 100 days after allogeneic stem cell transplant. The receptors derive from a female patient in her thirties or forties who had an allogeneic stem cell transplant from a related donor, so the T cells may come from the graft donor. Some clones in this sample may be carry-over from other donors' samples.

The V gene is TRBV9, the J gene TRBJ1-2; tentatively, D is TRBD1 (5 bases). In germline, CDR1 is SGDLS, CDR2 YYNGEE. Between the trimmed V and J ends, which lost 0 bases and 2 bases, there was a span of 17 bases. This CDR3 region has 17 residues. The CDR3 protein is CASSVDWLWGVNYGYTF. DNA of the CDR3: TGTGCCAGCAGCGTAGATTGGCTCTGGGGGGTAAACTATGGCTACACCTTC.

This CDR3 reads CATSRDSPSVRESGYGYTF. The CDR3 coding sequence is TGTGCCACCAGCAGAGATTCTCCGTCGGTGAGGGAATCCGGCTATGGCTACACCTTC. This chain connects TRBV15 to TRBJ1-2; D gene uncertain. V was cut by 0 bases and J by 4 bases, with 24 bases left in between. This CDR3 comprises 19 residues. Germline CDR1 and CDR2: LNHNV and YYDKDF (reference sequence).

CDR3 in amino acids: CASSQDSFRGETQYF. The CDR3 DNA reads as TGTGCCAGCAGCCAAGACTCTTTCAGGGGAGAGACCCAGTACTTC. This rearrangement joins TRBV4-2 to TRBJ2-5, with a weak D call TRBD1 (6 bases). This CDR3 contains 15 residues. V lost 0 bases and J 4 bases, leaving 12 bases between the germline ends. CDR1 is LGHNA and CDR2 is YNFKEQ in the germline V gene.

This chain links TRBV7-9 with TRBJ2-3, with a tentative D call TRBD1 (6 bases). This CDR3 is built from 12 residues. Trimming shortened V by 3 bases and J by 6 bases, and 7 bases separated the two germline ends. Per the germline V gene, CDR1 is SEHNR and CDR2 is FQNEAQ (reference sequence). The CDR3 DNA reads as TGTGCCAGCAGCTTCCAGGGGGATACGCAGTATTTT. Protein product: CASSFQGDTQYF.

The CDR3 DNA follows: TGTGCCAGCAGTGGAGTGGGAGAGACCCAGTACTTC. The encoded protein is CASSGVGETQYF. The chain employs TRBV2 and TRBJ2-5; D gene uncertain. The V end lost 4 bases, the J end lost 4 bases, and 7 bases lay between the germline ends. The CDR3 sequence is 12 residues long. Germline V CDR1 and CDR2: SNHLY, FYNNEI.

The rearrangement joins TRBV28 to TRBJ1-1; 7 nucleotides agree with TRBD1. Germline lookup yields CDR1 MDHEN and CDR2 SYDVKM. V was pared by 4 bases and J by 5 bases, with 10 bases of the junction left unmatched. The CDR3 length is 15 residues. The CDR3 region has the DNA TGTGCCAGCAGTTATCAAGACAGGGAAGTGACTGAAGCTTTCTTT. It translates to CASSYQDREVTEAFF.

V and J are TRBV30 and TRBJ2-5, with 10 bases lining up with TRBD1. The end of the DNA fits TRBJ2-7 better, so the J call may be wrong. Germline assignment: CDR1 GTSNPN and CDR2 SVGIG (reference sequence). The CDR3 contains 15 residues. This chain's CDR3 is CAWSHLGTGVYEQYF. In DNA, the CDR3 is TGTGCCTGGAGCCACCTAGGGACAGGGGTCTACGAGCAGTACTTC.

This clone was recorded once. The rearrangement links TRBV28 to TRBJ1-5; maybe TRBD1 (5 bases). CDR1 and CDR2 from the germline V gene are MDHEN and SYDVKM. Between the trimmed V and J ends, which lost 6 bases and 0 bases, there was a span of 12 bases. The CDR3 has 15 amino acids. CDR3 nucleotide sequence: TGTGCCAGCAGCGTTATCCAGGGTAGCAATCAGCCCCAGCATTTT. As protein: CASSVIQGSNQPQHF.

This chain connects TRBV30 to TRBJ2-7, with D uncertain. The CDR3 has 12 residues. In germline, CDR1 is GTSNPN, CDR2 SVGIG (reference sequence). V lost 2 bases, J lost 5 bases, and 10 bases lay in between. The CDR3 bases are TGTGCCTGGAGTCGCCTAAGCAACGAGCAGTACTTC. Protein sequence: CAWSRLSNEQYF.

This rearrangement joins TRBV7-2 to TRBJ2-7; 8 bases are a match to TRBD2. This CDR3 contains 18 residues. J was trimmed by 0 bases and V by 1 base; bases with no gene match: 11. Germline V gene sequence: CDR1 SGHTA, CDR2 FQGNSA. The CDR3 protein is CASSLVVSGGRSSYEQYF. Written as DNA, the CDR3 is TGTGCCAGCAGCTTAGTTGTCTCCGGCGGGAGGAGCTCCTACGAGCAGTACTTC.

The gene calls are TRBV18 and TRBJ2-1; TRBD2 might be the D (6 bases). Germline values: CDR1 KGHSH, CDR2 LQKENI. The CDR3 is 13 amino acids. The V end lost 2 bases, the J end lost 5 bases, and 7 bases lay between the germline ends. CDR3 sequence: CASSPGTDNEQFF. In DNA, the CDR3 is TGTGCCAGCTCACCAGGGACTGACAATGAGCAGTTCTTC.

The rearrangement links TRBV15 to TRBJ1-4, with 7 bases that match TRBD1. Looked up from germline, CDR1 is LNHNV and CDR2 is YYDKDF (reference sequence). The J segment lost 6 bases and the V segment lost 0 bases, leaving 7 bases of the junction unmatched. This CDR3 spans 16 amino acids. As DNA, the CDR3 is TGTGCCACCAGCAGAGATCGGGGAACAGGGGATGAAAAACTGTTTTTT. It translates to CATSRDRGTGDEKLFF. Variable domain in full (rest from reference TRBV15 and TRBJ1-4): DAMVIQNPRYQVTQFGKPVTLSCSQTLNHNVMYWYQQKSSQAPKLLFHYYDKDFNNEADTPDNFQSRRPNTSFCFLDIRSPGLGDTAMYLCATSRDRGTGDEKLFFGSGTQLSVL.

Remarks on this clone: One end of the junction fails to match germline, which may point to a read error. The gene calls are TRBV7-7 and TRBJ2-2; D gene ambiguous. Per the germline V gene, CDR1 is SSHAT and CDR2 is FNYEAQ (reference sequence). The length of the CDR3 is 14 residues. CDR3 region: CASSLGLFTGELFF. In DNA, the CDR3 is TGTGCTAGCAGCTTAGGGCTATTCACCGGGGAGCTGTTTTTT.

The V and J genes are TRBV5-1 and TRBJ1-5; the D is unclear. The CDR3 has 14 amino acids. V lost 0 bases and J 0 bases, leaving 4 bases between the germline ends. Germline CDR1 is SGHRS and CDR2 is YFSETQ. The CDR3 DNA follows: TGCGCCAGCAGCTTGGGAAATAGCAATCAGCCCCAGCATTTT. Translated: CASSLGNSNQPQHF. The full variable domain, with the rest looked up from reference TRBV5-1 and TRBJ1-5, is KAGVTQTPRYLIKTRGQQVTLSCSPISGHRSVSWYQQTPGQGLQFLFEYFSETQRNKGNFPGRFSGRQFSNSRSEMNVSTLELGDSALYLCASSLGNSNQPQHFGDGTRLSIL.

The chain couples TRBV6-6 to TRBJ2-2, with TRBD1 matching over 7 bases. V dropped 5 bases and J dropped 7; count of bases not matched to a gene: 13. Germline CDR1 reads MNHNY; CDR2 reads SVGAGI (reference sequence). This CDR3 has 16 residues. The CDR3 spells CASSAPGQPLNGELFF. DNA of the CDR3: TGTGCCAGCAGTGCCCCGGGACAGCCTCTGAACGGGGAGCTGTTTTTT.

The V gene is TRBV7-3, the J gene TRBJ2-7; tentatively, D is TRBD1 (6 bases). Trimming took 2 bases from V and 2 from J, leaving 13 bases between them. In germline, CDR1 is SGHTA, CDR2 FQGTGA. CDR3 length: 15 amino acids. CDR3 coding DNA: TGTGCCAGCAGCTTACTACCACAGGGAACCTACGAGCAGTACTTC. It is translated as CASSLLPQGTYEQYF. Together with reference TRBV7-3 and TRBJ2-7, the CDR3 gives the full variable domain: GAGVSQTPSNKVTEKGKYVELRCDPISGHTALYWYRQSLGQGPEFLIYFQGTGAADDSGLPNDRFFAVRPEGSVSTLKIQRTERGDSAVYLCASSLLPQGTYEQYFGPGTRLTVT.

V is TRBV7-6 and J is TRBJ1-1; 8 positions agree with TRBD1. Trimming cost V 5 bases and J 4 bases; bases outside gene matches: 9. Germline V lookup: CDR1 SGHVS, CDR2 FNYEAQ. This CDR3 has 15 amino acids. Here the CDR3 reads CASSPQGARSTEAFF. Written as DNA, the CDR3 is TGTGCCAGCAGCCCGCAGGGGGCGCGGAGCACTGAAGCTTTCTTT.

V gene TRBV5-1 combines with J gene TRBJ2-5; possible D gene TRBD1, 7 bases. The J call may not be correct, given that the DNA end is closer to TRBJ2-7. The CDR3 is made up of 16 amino acids. CDR1 and CDR2 from the germline V gene are SGHRS and YFSETQ. CDR3 sequence (DNA): TGCGCCAGCAGCTGGCCCGGGGGACAGAGCTCCTACGAGCAGTACTTC. It codes for CASSWPGGQSSYEQYF.

The V call is TRBV2, the J call TRBJ1-1, with TRBD1 matching 9 bases. The CDR3 loop spans 17 amino acids. Germline loops: CDR1 SNHLY, CDR2 FYNNEI. The ends lost 4 bases at V and 6 bases at J; junction bases unmatched: 15. The CDR3 DNA sequence: TGTGCCAGCAGTGGCTCCGACAGGGGGGGGTGGAGCGCTGAAGCTTTCTTT. Protein: CASSGSDRGGWSAEAFF.

The V call is TRBV29-1, the J call TRBJ1-3, with 8 bases lining up with TRBD1. The CDR3 totals 14 residues. Germline assignment: CDR1 SQVTM and CDR2 ANQGSEA. V was clipped by 7 bases and J by 4 bases; unmatched bases: 9. The CDR3 loop reads CSAGTGLGGNTIYF. CDR3 bases: TGCAGCGCCGGGACAGGCTTAGGCGGAAACACCATATATTTT.

The rearrangement joins TRBV18 to TRBJ1-1, with D possibly matching TRBD1 (5 bases). Germline CDR1 is KGHSH and CDR2 is LQKENI. This CDR3 spans 14 amino acids. V lost 5 bases, J lost 2 bases, and 12 bases lay in between. CDR3 sequence (DNA): TGTGCCAGCTCATATTCCGGGACTAACACTGAAGCTTTCTTT. Protein sequence: CASSYSGTNTEAFF.

This chain joins TRBV7-3 and TRBJ2-2; TRBD1 might be the D (6 bases). The CDR3 is made up of 17 amino acids. Trimming removed 4 bases at V and 0 bases at J, with 15 bases between. The V gene's germline CDR1 is SGHTA and CDR2 FQGTGA. The CDR3 loop is CASSSTIQGANTGELFF. For the CDR3, the DNA is TGTGCCAGCAGCTCAACCATACAGGGAGCGAACACCGGGGAGCTGTTTTTT.

The rearrangement links TRBV7-6 to TRBJ1-3; TRBD1 might be the D (5 bases). Germline CDR1 and CDR2: SGHVS and FNYEAQ. V lost 0 bases, J lost 0 bases, and 9 bases lay in between. The CDR3 runs 16 residues. CDR3 sequence (DNA): TGTGCCAGCAGCTTAGCGGGGCCAAGCTCTGGAAACACCATATATTTT. Translated: CASSLAGPSSGNTIYF. The entire variable domain, with the rest obtained from reference TRBV7-6 and TRBJ1-3, is as follows: GAGVSQSPRYKVTKRGQDVALRCDPISGHVSLYWYRQALGQGPEFLTYFNYEAQQDKSGLPNDRFSAERPEGSISTLTIQRTEQRDSAMYRCASSLAGPSSGNTIYFGEGSWLTVV.

V is TRBV10-1 and J is TRBJ1-5, with D uncertain. Between the trimmed V and J ends, which lost 3 bases and 5 bases, there was a span of 5 bases. The germline V gene encodes CDR1 WNHNN and CDR2 SYGVQD (reference sequence). The CDR3 loop spans 12 amino acids. CDR3 protein: CASSDSHQPQHF. Here the CDR3 DNA reads TGCGCCAGCAGTGATTCCCATCAGCCCCAGCATTTT.